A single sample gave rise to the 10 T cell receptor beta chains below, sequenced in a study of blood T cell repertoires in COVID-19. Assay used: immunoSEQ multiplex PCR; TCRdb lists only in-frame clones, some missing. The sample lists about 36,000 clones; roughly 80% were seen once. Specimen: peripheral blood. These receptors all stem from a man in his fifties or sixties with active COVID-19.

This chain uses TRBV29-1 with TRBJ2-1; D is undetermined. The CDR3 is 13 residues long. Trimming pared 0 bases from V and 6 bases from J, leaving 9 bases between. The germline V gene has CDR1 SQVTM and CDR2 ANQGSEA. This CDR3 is CSVEEPLGNEQFF. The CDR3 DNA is TGCAGCGTTGAAGAGCCCCTAGGCAATGAGCAGTTCTTC.

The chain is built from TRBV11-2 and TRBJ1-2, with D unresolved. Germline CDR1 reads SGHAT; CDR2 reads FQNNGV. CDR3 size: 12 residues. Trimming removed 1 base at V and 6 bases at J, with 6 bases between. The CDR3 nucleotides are TGTGCCAGCAGCTTAGTAGGAGATGGCTACACCTTC. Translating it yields CASSLVGDGYTF.

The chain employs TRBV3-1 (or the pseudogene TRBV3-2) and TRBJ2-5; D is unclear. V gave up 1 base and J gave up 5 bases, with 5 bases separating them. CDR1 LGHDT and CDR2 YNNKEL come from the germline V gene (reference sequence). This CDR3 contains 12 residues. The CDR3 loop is CASSQVSETQYF. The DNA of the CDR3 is TGTGCCAGCAGCCAAGTGAGCGAGACCCAGTACTTC.

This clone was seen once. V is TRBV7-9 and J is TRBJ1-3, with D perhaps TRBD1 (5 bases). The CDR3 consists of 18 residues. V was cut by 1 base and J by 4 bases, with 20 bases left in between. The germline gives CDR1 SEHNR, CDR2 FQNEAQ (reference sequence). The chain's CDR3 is CASSLGVFQEGPGNTIYF. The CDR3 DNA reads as TGTGCCAGCAGCTTAGGAGTGTTTCAGGAGGGACCCGGAAACACCATATATTTT.

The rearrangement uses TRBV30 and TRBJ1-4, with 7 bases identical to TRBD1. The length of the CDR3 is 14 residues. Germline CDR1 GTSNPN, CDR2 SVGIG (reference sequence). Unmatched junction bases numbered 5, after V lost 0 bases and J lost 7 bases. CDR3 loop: CAWSVQQGREKLFF. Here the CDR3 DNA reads TGTGCCTGGAGTGTACAACAGGGGCGTGAAAAACTGTTTTTT.

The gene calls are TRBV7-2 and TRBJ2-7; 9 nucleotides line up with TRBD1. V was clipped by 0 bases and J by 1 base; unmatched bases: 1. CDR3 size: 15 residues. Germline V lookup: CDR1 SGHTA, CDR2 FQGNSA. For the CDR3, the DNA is TGTGCCAGCAGCTTAGCCGGGACAGGGTCCTACGAGCAGTACTTC. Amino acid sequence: CASSLAGTGSYEQYF.

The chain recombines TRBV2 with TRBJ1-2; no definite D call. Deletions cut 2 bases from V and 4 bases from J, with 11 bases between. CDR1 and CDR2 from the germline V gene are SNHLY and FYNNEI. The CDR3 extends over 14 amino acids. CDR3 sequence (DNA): TGTGCCAGCAGTGAATCCGGGAACCTCTATGGCTACACCTTC. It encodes CASSESGNLYGYTF.

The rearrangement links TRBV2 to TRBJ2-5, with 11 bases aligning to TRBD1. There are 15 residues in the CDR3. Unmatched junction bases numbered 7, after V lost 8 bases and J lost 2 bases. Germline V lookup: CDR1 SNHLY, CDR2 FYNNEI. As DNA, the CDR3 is TGTGCCAGCCTTCGAGGGACAGGGGGACAAGAGACCCAGTACTTC. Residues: CASLRGTGGQETQYF.

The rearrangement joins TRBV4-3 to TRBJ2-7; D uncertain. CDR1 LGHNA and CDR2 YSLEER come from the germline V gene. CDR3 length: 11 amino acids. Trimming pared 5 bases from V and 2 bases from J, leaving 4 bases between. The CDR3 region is CASSDTYEQYF. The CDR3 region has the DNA TGCGCCAGCAGCGACACCTACGAGCAGTACTTC.

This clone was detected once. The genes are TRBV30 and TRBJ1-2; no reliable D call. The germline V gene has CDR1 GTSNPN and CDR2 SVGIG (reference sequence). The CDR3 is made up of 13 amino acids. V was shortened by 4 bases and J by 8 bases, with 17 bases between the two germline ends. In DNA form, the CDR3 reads TGTGCCTGGACCCCTTTTCAGTCTCAAGGCTACACCTTC. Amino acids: CAWTPFQSQGYTF.